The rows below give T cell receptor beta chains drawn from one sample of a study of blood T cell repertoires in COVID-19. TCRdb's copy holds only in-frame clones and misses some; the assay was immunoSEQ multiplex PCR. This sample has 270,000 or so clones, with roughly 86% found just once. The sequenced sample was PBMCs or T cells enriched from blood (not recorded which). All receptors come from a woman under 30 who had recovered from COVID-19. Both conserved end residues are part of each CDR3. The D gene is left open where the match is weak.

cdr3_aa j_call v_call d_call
CASRPMTGEPLNTEAFF TRBJ1-1 TRBV28 TRBD1
CASSGGTSGFYEQYF TRBJ2-7 TRBV5-1 TRBD2
CASSTLAGGSYEQYF TRBJ2-7 TRBV6-5 TRBD2
CASSEGTDTYEQYF TRBJ2-7 TRBV10-1 TRBD1
CASSPTRGASSYEQYF TRBJ2-7 TRBV7-9 .
CASSLGLAGGGTDTQYF TRBJ2-3 TRBV7-7 TRBD2
CASSLPPFAGQETQYF TRBJ2-5 TRBV5-5 .
CAIGQGDYGYTF TRBJ1-2 TRBV10-3 TRBD1
CASSQGRGRTNQPQHF TRBJ1-5 TRBV23-1 TRBD1
CASSSRFQGSSYEQYF TRBJ2-7 TRBV6-2/TRBV6-3 .
CASSYSQSYYGYTF TRBJ1-2 TRBV6-5 .
CASSSPTSGRGKQYF TRBJ2-3 TRBV27 TRBD2
CASSPEVSSYNSPLHF TRBJ1-6 TRBV19 .
CASSFASGEGEQYF TRBJ2-7 TRBV5-1 TRBD2
CASSLAHSSYEQYF TRBJ2-7 TRBV7-9 .
CASSHRVVRAYEQYF TRBJ2-7 TRBV4-1 .
CASSGTGGDFLETQYF TRBJ2-5 TRBV9 .
CAIAMGTDTQYF TRBJ2-3 TRBV12-3/TRBV12-4 .
CASSSSGTGTYEQYF TRBJ2-7 TRBV28 TRBD1
CASRLLAGEQYF TRBJ2-7 TRBV28 TRBD2
CATSDLDGETQYF TRBJ2-5 TRBV24-1 .
CASRAMGSNYEQYF TRBJ2-7 TRBV6-5 .
CASSSSRTGHNGYTF TRBJ1-2 TRBV7-9 TRBD1
CSVETSGISYNEQFF TRBJ2-1 TRBV29-1 TRBD2
CASSEETSGSNYNEQFF TRBJ2-1 TRBV10-1 TRBD2
CASSSRDYNEQYF TRBJ2-7 TRBV5-1 .
CASSLVAAEPDNEQFF TRBJ2-1 TRBV7-2 .
CASSTTGIGAGGPSNEQYF TRBJ2-7 TRBV6-4 TRBD2
CASRATGNYGYTF TRBJ1-2 TRBV28 .
CASSDHRGQGTEAFF TRBJ1-1 TRBV10-2 TRBD1
CASSSDRDQPQHF TRBJ1-5 TRBV5-4 .
CASSQETGGDTQYF TRBJ2-3 TRBV28 TRBD1
CASSLGFRGLGNEQFF TRBJ2-1 TRBV5-8 .
CASSHGTGVNNEQFF TRBJ2-1 TRBV28 TRBD1
CASLGTSGSEETQYF TRBJ2-5 TRBV10-3 TRBD2
CASSLFVGTGSSPLHF TRBJ1-6 TRBV28 TRBD1
CASSFTTSYNEQFF TRBJ2-1 TRBV7-2 .
CASRGTSGLGQFF TRBJ2-1 TRBV28 TRBD2
CASSPGGSGTKKQYF TRBJ2-7 TRBV11-2 TRBD2
CAISEFGRNTEAFF TRBJ1-1 TRBV10-3 .
CASSTGQGYYGYTF TRBJ1-2 TRBV19 TRBD1
CASSLVGQGAGEQFF TRBJ2-1 TRBV7-6 TRBD1
CASSSGVGWTDTQYF TRBJ2-3 TRBV7-3 .
CASSPRGKKDTEAFF TRBJ1-1 TRBV18 .
CASTRSGLAGVKTGELFF TRBJ2-2 TRBV28 TRBD2
CASSLLAGPLYNEQFF TRBJ2-1 TRBV28 .
CASSITVNSPLHF TRBJ1-6 TRBV19 .
CASSKLAGGPYEQYF TRBJ2-7 TRBV27 TRBD2
CASSLLAAGVQETQYF TRBJ2-5 TRBV19 .
CASSESTFYNEQFF TRBJ2-1 TRBV10-1 .
CASSRTLTYGAEKLFF TRBJ1-4 TRBV5-1 .
CASSSRGSRNNEQFF TRBJ2-1 TRBV7-8 .
CASSLTPLAEAYHEQYF TRBJ2-7 TRBV11-2 TRBD2
CASSRSGVNGYTF TRBJ1-2 TRBV6-5 .